The 16 T cell receptor beta chains listed next were all sequenced from one sample in a study of T-cell reconstitution after alpha-beta-depleted transplantation in children. During its preparation, the TCRbeta library received unique molecular identifiers. TCRdb re-derived calls from the PCR reads in MiXCR, one entry per CDR3 protein. Of about 200,000 distinct CDR3 sequences in the sample, approximately 19% were seen once. The source material was PBMCs, mostly from graft donor cells, sampled 360 days after TCRalphabeta/CD19-depleted stem cell transplant. The receptors here all came from a male patient between 2 and 15 years old who had a stem cell transplant for acute lymphoblastic leukemia, so the T cells may come from the graft donor.

The V call is TRBV3-1, the J call TRBJ2-1; TRBD2 is a possible D gene (6 bases). This CDR3 is built from 16 residues. The V gene lost 4 bases and the J gene lost 4 bases, with 17 bases spanning the gap. CDR1 is LGHDT, CDR2 YNNKEL, per germline (reference sequence). CDR3 sequence: CASSPNRGLPYNEQFF. For the CDR3, the DNA is TGTGCCAGCAGCCCGAATCGGGGACTCCCATACAATGAGCAGTTCTTC.

V usage is TRBV19 and J usage is TRBJ2-1; D perhaps matches TRBD2 (6 bases). The germline V gene encodes CDR1 LNHDA and CDR2 SQIVND (reference sequence). Trimming stripped 8 bases from V and 8 bases from J, with 7 bases between. CDR3 size: 10 residues. The CDR3, as DNA: TGTGCCAGTCGGGGGTATGAGCAGTTCTTC. The encoded protein is CASRGYEQFF.

The rearrangement joins TRBV29-1 to TRBJ1-1, with 9 bases aligning to TRBD1. CDR1 is SQVTM, CDR2 ANQGSEA, per germline. CDR3 size: 13 residues. Trimming took 5 bases from V and 4 from J; bases not matched to a gene: 5. Here the CDR3 reads CSVQQGAGTEAFF. The CDR3 DNA is TGCAGCGTTCAACAGGGGGCAGGCACTGAAGCTTTCTTT.

V gene TRBV29-1 combines with J gene TRBJ2-3; D gene ambiguous. Germline CDR1 SQVTM, CDR2 ANQGSEA. This CDR3 region has 14 residues. Trimming removed 3 bases at V and 0 bases at J, with 10 bases between. Here the CDR3 reads CSVERTVSTDTQYF. The CDR3 nucleotides are TGCAGCGTTGAGAGGACGGTGAGCACAGATACGCAGTATTTT.

This clonotype was seen only a few times. This chain joins TRBV6-5 and TRBJ2-1; D remains unclear. CDR3 length: 14 residues. Germline lookup yields CDR1 MNHEY and CDR2 SVGAGI. The V end was cut by 3 bases, the J end by 7 bases, with 13 bases between. Here the CDR3 DNA reads TGTGCCAGCAGTTATTTTGGACGGCTTAATGAGCAGTTCTTC. It yields the protein CASSYFGRLNEQFF.

V is TRBV9 and J is TRBJ2-7; either TRBD1 or TRBD2 may supply D (5 bases each). This CDR3 region has 15 residues. V lost 2 bases and J 2 bases, leaving 14 bases between the germline ends. The V gene's germline CDR1 is SGDLS and CDR2 YYNGEE. This CDR3 is CASSVGAARAYEQYF. CDR3 nucleotide sequence: TGTGCCAGCAGCGTCGGGGCAGCGAGGGCCTACGAGCAGTACTTC.

In its sample, this clonotype was seen a few times. The rearrangement joins TRBV24-1 to TRBJ2-3; 9 bases are a match to TRBD1. Germline CDR1 is KGHDR and CDR2 is SFDVKD. Trimming took 7 bases from V and 3 from J; bases not matched to a gene: 1. This CDR3 spans 13 amino acids. In DNA form, the CDR3 reads TGTGCCACCAGACAGGGGGCTACAGATACGCAGTATTTT. Translating it yields CATRQGATDTQYF.

The chain recombines TRBV5-4 with TRBJ2-5, with TRBD1 matching 10 bases. The V segment lost 1 base and the J segment 1 base; nucleotides outside the gene matches: 13. This CDR3 has 19 residues. Germline V gene sequence: CDR1 SGHNT, CDR2 YYREEE (reference sequence). CDR3 sequence (DNA): TGTGCCAGCAGCTTGTACCTGAAGGACAGGGGGATGGGCCAAGAGACCCAGTACTTC. Its protein product is CASSLYLKDRGMGQETQYF.

This clonotype was detected only a few times. The rearrangement links TRBV6-2 or TRBV6-3 to TRBJ1-2, with a possible D match to TRBD1 (6 bases). V lost 0 bases to trimming and J lost 5 bases, with 19 bases between them. The germline V gene encodes CDR1 MNHEY and CDR2 SVGEGT. CDR3 length: 17 residues. CDR3 in DNA: TGTGCCAGCAGTTACTCGAGTACAGGGCGATTTCAATATGGCTACACCTTC. Residues: CASSYSSTGRFQYGYTF.

The sample holds many counts of this clonotype. The rearrangement uses TRBV27 and TRBJ2-7; no clear D gene. V was cut by 3 bases and J by 3 bases, with 9 bases left in between. This CDR3 spans 13 amino acids. Germline loops: CDR1 MNHEY, CDR2 SMNVEV (reference sequence). The DNA for the CDR3 is TGTGCCAGCAGTTTTAACGGAGACTACGAGCAGTACTTC. Protein: CASSFNGDYEQYF.

This clonotype was seen a few times. The chain uses TRBV10-3 and TRBJ2-7; D unclear. The V end lost 7 bases, the J end lost 1 base, and 11 bases lay between the germline ends. This CDR3 has 13 amino acids. Germline assignment: CDR1 ENHRY and CDR2 SYGVKD. The CDR3 sequence: CAITNTNSYEQYF. The CDR3 DNA reads TGTGCCATCACCAACACCAATTCCTACGAGCAGTACTTC.

This clonotype came up a few times. This chain links TRBV28 with TRBJ1-5, with TRBD1 identical over 9 bases. Germline trimming cut 7 bases from V and 0 bases from J; bases unmatched to any gene: 7. The CDR3 extends over 16 amino acids. CDR1 and CDR2 (germline): MDHEN, SYDVKM. The CDR3 DNA is TGTGCCAGCACCCCGGGACAGGGAAGTAGCAATCAGCCCCAGCATTTT. Translation gives CASTPGQGSSNQPQHF.

This chain joins TRBV10-3 and TRBJ1-2; tentative D call: TRBD1 (6 bases). Deletions cut 11 bases from V and 8 bases from J, with 24 bases between. Germline CDR1 ENHRY, CDR2 SYGVKD. This CDR3 has 14 residues. CDR3 region: CAAARMTGVTGYTF. CDR3 sequence (DNA): TGTGCCGCGGCCAGGATGACAGGAGTTACAGGCTACACCTTC.

The table lists this clonotype with a few counts. The rearrangement uses TRBV12-3 or TRBV12-4 and TRBJ1-5; no clear D. CDR3 length equals 14 residues. Trimming shortened V by 8 bases and J by 0 bases, and 11 bases separated the two germline ends. Here the CDR3 reads CASDKGHSNQPQHF. CDR3 DNA sequence: TGTGCCAGCGATAAGGGCCATAGCAATCAGCCCCAGCATTTT.

This clonotype was observed a few times. V is TRBV29-1 and J is TRBJ2-2; D is uncertain. Germline V lookup: CDR1 SQVTM, CDR2 ANQGSEA. The CDR3 spans 14 residues. Trimming shortened V by 4 bases and J by 3 bases, and 12 bases separated the two germline ends. This chain's CDR3 is CSVVGKDHTGELFF. DNA for the CDR3: TGCAGCGTTGTTGGCAAAGACCACACCGGGGAGCTGTTTTTT.

This clonotype was picked up many times. V is TRBV28 and J is TRBJ2-7; D is possibly TRBD1 or TRBD2 (5 bases each). Germline V lookup: CDR1 MDHEN, CDR2 SYDVKM. This CDR3 has 16 residues. The V end was cut by 1 base, the J end by 4 bases, with 17 bases between. CDR3 nucleotide sequence: TGTGCCAGCAGTTTATACTTTGCGGAGAGGGGATACGAGCAGTACTTC. It codes for CASSLYFAERGYEQYF.